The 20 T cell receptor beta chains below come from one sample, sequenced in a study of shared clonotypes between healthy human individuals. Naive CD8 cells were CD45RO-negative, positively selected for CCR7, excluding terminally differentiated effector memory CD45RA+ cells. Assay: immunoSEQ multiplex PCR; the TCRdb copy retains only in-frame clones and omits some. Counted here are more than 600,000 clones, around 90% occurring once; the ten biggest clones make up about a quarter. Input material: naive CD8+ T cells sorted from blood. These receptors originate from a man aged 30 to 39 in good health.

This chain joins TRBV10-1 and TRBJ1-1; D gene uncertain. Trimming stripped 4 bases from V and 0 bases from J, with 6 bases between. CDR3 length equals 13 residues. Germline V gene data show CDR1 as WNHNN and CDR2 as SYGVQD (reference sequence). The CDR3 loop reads CASSVELNTEAFF. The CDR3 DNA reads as TGCGCCAGCAGTGTAGAACTGAACACTGAAGCTTTCTTT.

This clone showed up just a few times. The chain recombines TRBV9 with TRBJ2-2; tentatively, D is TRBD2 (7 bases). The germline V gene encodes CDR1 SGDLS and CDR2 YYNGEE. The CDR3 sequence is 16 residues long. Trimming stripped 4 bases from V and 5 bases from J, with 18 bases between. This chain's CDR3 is CASSPGTGGRTGELFF. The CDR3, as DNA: TGTGCCAGCAGCCCCGGTACCGGGGGGCGAACCGGGGAGCTGTTTTTT. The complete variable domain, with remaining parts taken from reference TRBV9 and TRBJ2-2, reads DSGVTQTPKHLITATGQRVTLRCSPRSGDLSVYWYQQSLDQGLQFLIQYYNGEERAKGNILERFSAQQFPDLHSELNLSSLELGDSALYFCASSPGTGGRTGELFFGEGSRLTVL.

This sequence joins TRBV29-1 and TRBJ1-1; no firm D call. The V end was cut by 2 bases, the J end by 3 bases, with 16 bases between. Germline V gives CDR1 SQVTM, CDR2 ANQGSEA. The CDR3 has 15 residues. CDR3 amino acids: CSVEKIGITDTEAFF. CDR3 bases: TGCAGCGTTGAAAAAATAGGCATTACCGACACTGAAGCTTTCTTT.

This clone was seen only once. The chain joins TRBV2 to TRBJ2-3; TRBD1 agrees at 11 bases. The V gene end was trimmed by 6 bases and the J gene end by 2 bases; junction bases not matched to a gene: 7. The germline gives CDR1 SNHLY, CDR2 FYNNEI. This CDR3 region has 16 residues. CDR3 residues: CASSAGTGGSTDTQYF. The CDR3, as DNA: TGTGCCAGCAGCGCCGGGACAGGGGGGTCCACAGATACGCAGTATTTT.

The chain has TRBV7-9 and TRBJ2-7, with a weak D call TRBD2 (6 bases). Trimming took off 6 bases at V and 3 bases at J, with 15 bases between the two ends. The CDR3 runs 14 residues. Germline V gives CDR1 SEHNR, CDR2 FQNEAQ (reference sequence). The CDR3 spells CASSLPGGFYEQYF. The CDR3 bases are TGTGCCAGCAGTCTCCCCGGGGGTTTCTACGAGCAGTACTTC.

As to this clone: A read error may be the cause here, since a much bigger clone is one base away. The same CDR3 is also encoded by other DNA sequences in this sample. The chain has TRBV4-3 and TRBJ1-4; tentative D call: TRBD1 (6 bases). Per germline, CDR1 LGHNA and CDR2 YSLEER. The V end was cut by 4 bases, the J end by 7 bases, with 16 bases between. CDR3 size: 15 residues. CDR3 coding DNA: TGCGCCAGCAGCCCCTGGACGGGGGGCGTTGAAAAACTGTTTTTT. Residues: CASSPWTGGVEKLFF.

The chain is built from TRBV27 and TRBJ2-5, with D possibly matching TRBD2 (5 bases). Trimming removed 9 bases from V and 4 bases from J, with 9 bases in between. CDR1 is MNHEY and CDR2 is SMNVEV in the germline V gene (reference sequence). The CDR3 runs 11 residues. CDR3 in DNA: TGTGCCAGAACCGCGGGAGAGACCCAGTACTTC. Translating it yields CARTAGETQYF.

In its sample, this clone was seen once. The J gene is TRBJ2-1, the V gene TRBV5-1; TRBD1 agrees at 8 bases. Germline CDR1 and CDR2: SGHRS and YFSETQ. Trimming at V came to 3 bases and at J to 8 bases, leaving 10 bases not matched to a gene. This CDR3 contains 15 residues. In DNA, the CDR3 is TGCGCCAGCAGCTGGGACAGGATCCACGGCGATGAGCAGTTCTTC. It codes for CASSWDRIHGDEQFF.

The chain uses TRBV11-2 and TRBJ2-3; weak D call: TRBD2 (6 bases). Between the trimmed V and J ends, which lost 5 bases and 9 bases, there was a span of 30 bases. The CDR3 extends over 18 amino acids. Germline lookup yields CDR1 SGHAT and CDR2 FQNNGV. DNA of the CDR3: TGTGCCAGCAGCAAAACCCATACCGGGACTCAGAAAGCGTTAACGCAGTATTTT. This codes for CASSKTHTGTQKALTQYF.

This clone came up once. This CDR3 reads CASSLGQGGYTF. CDR3 DNA sequence: TGTGCCAGCAGCTTAGGACAGGGGGGCTACACCTTC. The chain is built from TRBV5-6 and TRBJ1-2, with 9 nucleotides matching TRBD1. V shed 2 bases, J shed 8 bases, and the junction held 1 base outside the gene matches. The CDR3 totals 12 residues. Germline CDR1 SGHDT, CDR2 YYEEEE.

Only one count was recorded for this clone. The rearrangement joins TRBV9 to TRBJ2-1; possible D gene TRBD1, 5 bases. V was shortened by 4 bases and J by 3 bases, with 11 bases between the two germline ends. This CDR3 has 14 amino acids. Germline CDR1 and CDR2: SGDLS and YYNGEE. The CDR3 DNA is TGTGCCAGCAGCACGTCGACAGACTACAATGAGCAGTTCTTC. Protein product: CASSTSTDYNEQFF.

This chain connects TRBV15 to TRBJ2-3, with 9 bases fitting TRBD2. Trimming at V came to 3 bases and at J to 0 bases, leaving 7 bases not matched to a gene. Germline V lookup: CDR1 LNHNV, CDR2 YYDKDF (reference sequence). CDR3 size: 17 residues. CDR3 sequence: CATSRREGHFSTDTQYF. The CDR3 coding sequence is TGTGCCACCAGCAGGCGGGAGGGCCATTTCAGCACAGATACGCAGTATTTT.

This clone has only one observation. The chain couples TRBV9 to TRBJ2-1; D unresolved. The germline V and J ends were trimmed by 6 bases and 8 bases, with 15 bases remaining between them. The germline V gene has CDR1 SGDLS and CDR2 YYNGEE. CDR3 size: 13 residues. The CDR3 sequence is CASNQGLGYEQFF. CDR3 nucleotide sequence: TGTGCCAGCAATCAAGGGCTCGGCTATGAGCAGTTCTTC.

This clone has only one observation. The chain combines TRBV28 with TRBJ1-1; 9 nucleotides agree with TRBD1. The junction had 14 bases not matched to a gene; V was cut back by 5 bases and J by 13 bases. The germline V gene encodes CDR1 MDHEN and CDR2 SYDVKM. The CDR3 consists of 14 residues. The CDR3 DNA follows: TGTGCCAGCAGTCCCGCGGGACAGGGTATTAATGATTTCTTT. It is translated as CASSPAGQGINDFF.

For the CDR3, the DNA is TGTGCCATCCGCGGGTCAGCCAAAAACATTCAGTACTTC. As protein: CAIRGSAKNIQYF. This chain links TRBV28 with TRBJ2-4, with D perhaps matching TRBD2 (5 bases). There are 13 residues in the CDR3. V was pared by 10 bases and J by 0 bases, with 10 bases between. Per germline, CDR1 MDHEN and CDR2 SYDVKM.

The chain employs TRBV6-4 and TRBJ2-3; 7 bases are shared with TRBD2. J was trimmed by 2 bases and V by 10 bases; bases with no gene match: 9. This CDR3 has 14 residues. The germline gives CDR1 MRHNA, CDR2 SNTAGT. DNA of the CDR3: TGTGCCACCAAGCGGGGTGGGACCACAGATACGCAGTATTTT. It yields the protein CATKRGGTTDTQYF.

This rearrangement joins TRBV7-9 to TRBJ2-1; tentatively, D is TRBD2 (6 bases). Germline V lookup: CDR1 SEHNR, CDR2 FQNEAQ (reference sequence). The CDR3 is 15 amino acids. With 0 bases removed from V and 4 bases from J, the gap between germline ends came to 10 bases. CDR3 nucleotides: TGTGCCAGCAGCTTAGCACGGGAGTCTTACAATGAGCAGTTCTTC. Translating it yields CASSLARESYNEQFF.

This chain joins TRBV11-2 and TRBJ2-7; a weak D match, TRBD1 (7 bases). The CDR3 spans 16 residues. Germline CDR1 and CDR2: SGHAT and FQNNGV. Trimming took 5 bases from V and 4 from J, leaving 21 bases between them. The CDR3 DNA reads TGTGCCAGCAGCCACATAGGGGGCGCGGGGCGATACGAGCAGTACTTC. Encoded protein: CASSHIGGAGRYEQYF.

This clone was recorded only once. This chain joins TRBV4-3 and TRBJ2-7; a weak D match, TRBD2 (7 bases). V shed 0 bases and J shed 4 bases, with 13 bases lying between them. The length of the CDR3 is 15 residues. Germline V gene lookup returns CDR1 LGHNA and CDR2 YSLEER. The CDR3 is CASSQDTGGRYEQYF. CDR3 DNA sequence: TGCGCCAGCAGCCAAGATACGGGGGGCAGATACGAGCAGTACTTC.

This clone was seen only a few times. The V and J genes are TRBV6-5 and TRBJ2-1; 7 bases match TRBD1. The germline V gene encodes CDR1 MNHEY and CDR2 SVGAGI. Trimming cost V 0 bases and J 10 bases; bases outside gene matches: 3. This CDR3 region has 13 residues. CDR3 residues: CASSYSGTAEQFF. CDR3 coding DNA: TGTGCCAGCAGTTACTCCGGGACAGCGGAGCAGTTCTTC.